The 17 T cell receptor beta chains given below trace back to one sample, sequenced in a study of breast tumors, draining lymph nodes, adjacent tissues. TCRdb redid the calling of the multiplex PCR reads with MiXCR, one entry per CDR3 protein. The data hold approximately 230,000 distinct CDR3 sequences, with less than 45% observed a single time. Samples came from axillary lymph nodes draining the breast cancer. The sample comprised axillary lymph node tissue. These receptors were obtained from a female donor with breast cancer. Some clones in this sample may be carry-over from other donors' samples.

This clonotype occurred many times. The chain joins TRBV20-1 to TRBJ1-2; no reliable D call. The CDR3 spans 12 residues. The germline V gene encodes CDR1 DFQATT and CDR2 SNEGSKA (reference sequence). Trimming took 3 bases from V and 3 from J, leaving 8 bases between them. For the CDR3, the DNA is TGCAGTGCTAGCGACGGAGACTATGGCTACACCTTC. This sequence encodes CSASDGDYGYTF.

This clonotype was recorded at least ten times. V and J are TRBV4-2 and TRBJ2-7; 8 bases are a match to TRBD1. The CDR3 spans 15 residues. The ends lost 0 bases at V and 3 bases at J; junction bases unmatched: 4. Germline assignment: CDR1 LGHNA and CDR2 YNFKEQ. The CDR3 DNA follows: TGTGCCAGCAGCCAAGACTCACAGGGGGTCTACGAGCAGTACTTC. Its translation is CASSQDSQGVYEQYF.

The chain couples TRBV18 to TRBJ2-2, with D possibly being TRBD1 or TRBD2 (5 bases each). CDR3 length: 15 residues. The germline V gene has CDR1 KGHSH and CDR2 LQKENI. The germline V and J ends were trimmed by 4 bases and 6 bases, with 15 bases remaining between them. The CDR3 nucleotides are TGTGCCAGCTCACTCGGGACGGACTCGTCCGGGGAGCTGTTTTTT. It translates to CASSLGTDSSGELFF.

In its sample, this clonotype was seen many times. This sequence joins TRBV5-4 and TRBJ2-6; 8 bases match TRBD1. Per the germline V gene, CDR1 is SGHNT and CDR2 is YYREEE (reference sequence). The CDR3 consists of 16 residues. V lost 6 bases, J lost 2 bases, and 7 bases stayed unmatched. The CDR3 reads CASTLAGGAGANVLTF. The CDR3, as DNA: TGTGCCAGCACCCTGGCAGGGGGCGCTGGGGCCAACGTCCTGACTTTC.

The gene calls are TRBV24-1 and TRBJ1-2, with a possible D match to TRBD1 (5 bases). The CDR3 length is 12 residues. Trimming removed 12 bases from V and 3 bases from J, with 13 bases in between. The germline gives CDR1 KGHDR, CDR2 SFDVKD. CDR3 sequence: CAARLGDYGYTF. The CDR3 region has the DNA TGTGCCGCTCGATTAGGGGACTATGGCTACACCTTC.

The table lists this clonotype with many counts. This chain links TRBV12-3 or TRBV12-4 with TRBJ1-2; possibly TRBD1 for D (5 bases). The CDR3 totals 14 residues. Trimming took off 6 bases at V and 0 bases at J, with 11 bases between the two ends. The CDR3 nucleotides read TGTGCCAGCAGAGACAGCGGTTCTAACTATGGCTACACCTTC. Amino acids: CASRDSGSNYGYTF.

This chain uses TRBV7-8 with TRBJ2-1; 12 bases are shared with TRBD2. The CDR3 contains 18 residues. Trimming cost V 1 base and J 3 bases; bases outside gene matches: 7. In germline, CDR1 is SGHVS, CDR2 FQNEAQ. The CDR3 spells CASSLGVASGGGYNEQFF. CDR3 coding DNA: TGTGCCAGCAGCTTAGGTGTAGCTAGCGGGGGGGGCTACAATGAGCAGTTCTTC.

This clonotype was counted ten times or more. V and J are TRBV20-1 and TRBJ2-5, with 8 bases that match TRBD2. After removal of 2 bases from V and 3 bases from J, the junction contained 14 bases not matched to a gene. In germline, CDR1 is DFQATT, CDR2 SNEGSKA (reference sequence). CDR3 length equals 17 residues. The CDR3 DNA is TGCAGTGCTAGACCTTCAGTCCTACTAGCGGCGAAAGAGACCCAGTACTTC. Its translation is CSARPSVLLAAKETQYF.

In the case of this clonotype: A read error may be the cause here, since a much bigger clone is one base away. The final CDR3 position lacks the conserved phenylalanine or tryptophan, pointing to a likely read error. The chain recombines TRBV19 with TRBJ2-5; 11 positions agree with TRBD2. Trimming at V came to 4 bases and at J to 2 bases, leaving 6 bases not matched to a gene. The CDR3 sequence is 16 residues long. Germline-derived CDR1 and CDR2 are LNHDA and SQIVND (reference sequence). CDR3 nucleotides: TGTGCCAGTAGTAGTGGGACTAGCGGTCTTCAAGAGACCCAGTACTCC. Amino acids: CASSSGTSGLQETQYS.

This chain connects TRBV2 to TRBJ2-5; 7 bases agree with TRBD2. The V gene's germline CDR1 is SNHLY and CDR2 FYNNEI. V trimming: 6 bases; J trimming: 2 bases; junction bases outside the gene matches: 9. The CDR3 consists of 15 residues. CDR3 protein: CASSVDGGGQETQYF. In DNA, the CDR3 is TGTGCCAGCAGCGTAGATGGGGGGGGACAAGAGACCCAGTACTTC.

Note on this clonotype: This may come from a read error, since a much larger clone is one base off. This rearrangement joins TRBV29-1 to TRBJ1-2, with TRBD1 matching 7 bases. The CDR3 has 13 amino acids. Germline values: CDR1 SQVTM, CDR2 ANQGSEA. CDR3 protein: CSVRQGRSYDYTF. Written as DNA, the CDR3 is TGCAGCGTAAGACAGGGAAGGAGCTATGACTACACCTTC.

This chain links TRBV7-7 with TRBJ2-3; D remains ambiguous. Looked up from germline, CDR1 is SSHAT and CDR2 is FNYEAQ (reference sequence). The CDR3 has 11 residues. The CDR3 bases are TGTGCTACTGGACCGGCAGATACGCAGTATTTT. Its translation: CATGPADTQYF.

Concerning this clonotype: This may come from a read error, since a much larger clone is one base off. The rearrangement joins TRBV5-8 to TRBJ1-3; no reliable D call. Germline V CDR1 and CDR2: SGHTS, YDEGEE. The CDR3 spans 13 residues. Deletions cut 0 bases from V and 7 bases from J, with 8 bases between. CDR3 in DNA: TGTGCCAGCAGCTTGGGAGGGCCCAACACCATATATTTT. It yields the protein CASSLGGPNTIYF.

The sample holds many counts of this clonotype. For the CDR3, the DNA is TGTGCCAGTAGTGCCACAGGGGTTGCGTTAAACAATGAGCAGTTCTTC. It codes for CASSATGVALNNEQFF. The chain employs TRBV19 and TRBJ2-1, with 7 bases that match TRBD1. The CDR3 spans 16 residues. Per germline, CDR1 LNHDA and CDR2 SQIVND (reference sequence). V gave up 5 bases and J gave up 5 bases; unmatched junction bases: 12.

This clonotype has ten or more counts. The chain recombines TRBV7-9 with TRBJ2-3; D uncertain. The V end was cut by 2 bases, the J end by 2 bases, with 8 bases between. Germline CDR1 is SEHNR and CDR2 is FQNEAQ (reference sequence). CDR3 size: 14 residues. The CDR3 DNA follows: TGTGCCAGCAGCTTAATGCGGACCACAGATACGCAGTATTTT. Its translation: CASSLMRTTDTQYF. Drawing the rest from reference TRBV7-9 and TRBJ2-3, the complete variable domain is DTGVSQNPRHKITKRGQNVTFRCDPISEHNRLYWYRQTLGQGPEFLTYFQNEAQLEKSRLLSDRFSAERPKGSFSTLEIQRTEQGDSAMYLCASSLMRTTDTQYFGPGTRLTVL.

This clonotype was recorded many times. This chain joins TRBV24-1 and TRBJ2-1; TRBD1 aligns across 7 bases. V lost 4 bases and J lost 8; bases outside the gene matches: 7. This CDR3 contains 14 residues. Germline values: CDR1 KGHDR, CDR2 SFDVKD. The CDR3 reads CATSERTGGDEQFF. Written as DNA, the CDR3 is TGTGCCACCAGTGAACGGACAGGTGGCGATGAGCAGTTCTTC.

This clonotype was seen ten or more times. The chain uses TRBV19 and TRBJ1-2; D gene uncertain. Germline V CDR1 and CDR2: LNHDA, SQIVND (reference sequence). The CDR3 is made up of 14 amino acids. Trimming pared 0 bases from V and 1 base from J, leaving 6 bases between. The CDR3 sequence is CASSIEAVNYGYTF. CDR3 sequence (DNA): TGTGCCAGTAGTATAGAGGCTGTTAACTATGGCTACACCTTC.